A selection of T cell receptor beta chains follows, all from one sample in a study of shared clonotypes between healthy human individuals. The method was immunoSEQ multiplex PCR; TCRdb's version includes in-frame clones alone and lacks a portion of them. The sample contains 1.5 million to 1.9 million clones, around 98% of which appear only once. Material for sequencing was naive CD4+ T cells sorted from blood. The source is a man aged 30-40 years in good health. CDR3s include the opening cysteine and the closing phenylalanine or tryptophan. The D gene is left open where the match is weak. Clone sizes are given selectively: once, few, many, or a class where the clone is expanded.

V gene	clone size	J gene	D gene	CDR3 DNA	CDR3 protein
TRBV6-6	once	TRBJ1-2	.	TGTGCCAGCAGTTACTCGAAGGGGAGGCCCGGCTACACCTTC	CASSYSKGRPGYTF
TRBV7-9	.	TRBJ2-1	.	TGTGCCAGCAGCTTTGCAAGGCATGAGCAGTTCTTC	CASSFARHEQFF
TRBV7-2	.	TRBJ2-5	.	TGTGCCAGCAGCGTTACCCTGGGACCCCAAGAGACCCAGTACTTC	CASSVTLGPQETQYF
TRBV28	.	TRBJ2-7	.	TGTGCCAGCAGGCGTCTAGCAGATAGCTCCTACGAGCAGTACTTC	CASRRLADSSYEQYF
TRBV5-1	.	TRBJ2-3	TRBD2	TGCGCCAGCAGACCCCCTGGACTAGCGGGAGGGTCCCGCACAGATACGCAGTATTTT	CASRPPGLAGGSRTDTQYF
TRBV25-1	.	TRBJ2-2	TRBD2	TGTGCCAGCAGTGAGGTAGCGGGAGCCGGGGAGCTGTTTTTT	CASSEVAGAGELFF
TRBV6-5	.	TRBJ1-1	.	TGTGCCAGCAGGGGACGGTCTTACACTGAAGCTTTCTTT	CASRGRSYTEAFF
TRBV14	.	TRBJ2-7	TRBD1	TGTGCCAGCCCCGGACAGGCACAATGGTCCGAGCAGTACTTC	CASPGQAQWSEQYF
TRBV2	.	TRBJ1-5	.	TGTGCCAGCAGCGAGAGACCTCCGCGACAGGCGGCTCCCAATCAGCCCCAGCATTTT	CASSERPPRQAAPNQPQHF
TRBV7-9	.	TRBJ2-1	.	TGTGCCAGCAGCTTGAGGGAACAGAGCTCCTACAATGAGCAGTTCTTC	CASSLREQSSYNEQFF
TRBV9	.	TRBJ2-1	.	TGTGCCAGCAGCGTCGGGGCGCACAATGAGCAGTTCTTC	CASSVGAHNEQFF
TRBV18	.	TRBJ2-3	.	TGTGCCAGCTCACCACTTATTCCTACTAGACTCCGCACAGATACGCAGTATTTT	CASSPLIPTRLRTDTQYF
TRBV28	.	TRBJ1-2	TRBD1	TGTGCCAGCAGTTTCCCCAGGGGGCGCGACTATGGCTACACCTTC	CASSFPRGRDYGYTF
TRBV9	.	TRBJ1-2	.	TGTGCCAGCAGCTCAGAGGGGGGGCGGACCTATGGCTACACCTTC	CASSSEGGRTYGYTF
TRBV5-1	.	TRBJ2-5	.	TGCGCCAGCAGCTTACCTAGCGTTCCACTCGAAGAGACCCAGTACTTC	CASSLPSVPLEETQYF
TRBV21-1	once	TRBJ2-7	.	TGTACCGACAGAAGGCCCGGAAACGACGAGCAGTACTTC	CTDRRPGNDEQYF
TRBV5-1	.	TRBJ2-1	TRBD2	TGCGCCAGCAGCAACGGACTAGCGGGAAACAATGAGCAGTTCTTC	CASSNGLAGNNEQFF
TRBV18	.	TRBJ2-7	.	TGTGCCAGCTCACCCCAATACGAGCAGTACTTC	CASSPQYEQYF
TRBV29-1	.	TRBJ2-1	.	TGCAGCGTTTTCGGCGGAGGGAGCTCCTACAATGAGCAGTTCTTC	CSVFGGGSSYNEQFF
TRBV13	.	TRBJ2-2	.	TGTGCCAGCAGATTGGCCCGAAACACCGGGGAGCTGTTTTTT	CASRLARNTGELFF
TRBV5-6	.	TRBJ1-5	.	TGTGCCAGCAGCTTGGGACAGTACAATCAGCCCCAGCATTTT	CASSLGQYNQPQHF
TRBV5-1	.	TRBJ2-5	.	TGCGCCAGCAGCTTTCCGCAGGGGCATGGAGAGACCCAGTACTTC	CASSFPQGHGETQYF
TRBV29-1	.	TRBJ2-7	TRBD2	TGCAGGGAACTAGCGGGGAGCTCCTACGAGCAGTACTTC	CRELAGSSYEQYF
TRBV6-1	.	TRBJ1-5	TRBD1	TGTGCCAGCAGTCAGACAGGGGTTAATAATCAGCCCCAGCATTTT	CASSQTGVNNQPQHF
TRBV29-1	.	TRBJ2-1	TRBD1	TGCAGCCTAACAGGACAGGGCAATGAGCAGTTCTTC	CSLTGQGNEQFF
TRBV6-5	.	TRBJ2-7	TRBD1	TGTGCCAGCAGTTACGCCGGGACAGGGCGTTACGAGCAGTACTTC	CASSYAGTGRYEQYF
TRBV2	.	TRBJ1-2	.	TGTGCCAGCAGTGACGGCAAAAAGGGGCTTTATGGCTACACCTTC	CASSDGKKGLYGYTF
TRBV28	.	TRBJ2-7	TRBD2	TGTGCCAGCAGTTTCTCTAGCGGGTCCTACGAGCAGTACTTC	CASSFSSGSYEQYF
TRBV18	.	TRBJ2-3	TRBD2	TGTGCCAGCTCACCCTTAGCGGGAGACGATACGCAGTATTTT	CASSPLAGDDTQYF
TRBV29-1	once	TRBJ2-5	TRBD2	TGCAGCGTTGCGGGACTAGGAGTTTTGGAGACCCAGTACTTC	CSVAGLGVLETQYF
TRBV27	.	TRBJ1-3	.	TGTGCCAGCAGTTTATCTCCGGGACCAATCTCTGGAAACACCATATATTTT	CASSLSPGPISGNTIYF
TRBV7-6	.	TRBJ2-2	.	TGTGCCAGCAGCTTGTACGGACCCACCGGGGAGCTGTTTTTT	CASSLYGPTGELFF
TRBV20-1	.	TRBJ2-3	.	TGCAGTGCTATCAAAACAGATACGCAGTATTTT	CSAIKTDTQYF
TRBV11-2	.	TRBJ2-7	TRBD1	TGTGCCAGCAGCCTCGACAGGGTTTATCCCTACGAGCAGTACTTC	CASSLDRVYPYEQYF
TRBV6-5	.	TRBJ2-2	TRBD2	TGTGCCAGCCGTGGGCTAGCGGACACCGGGGAGCTGTTTTTT	CASRGLADTGELFF
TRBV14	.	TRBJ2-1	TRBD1	TGTGCCAGCAGCGCGGGACAGGGGGCCCTGAGCTCCTACAATGAGCAGTTCTTC	CASSAGQGALSSYNEQFF
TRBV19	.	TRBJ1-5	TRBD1	TGTGCCAGTAGTATATTCGGGACAGGACATCAGCCCCAGCATTTT	CASSIFGTGHQPQHF
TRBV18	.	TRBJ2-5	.	TGTGCCAGCTCACCAGGGCTAGTGGGTGAGACCCAGTACTTC	CASSPGLVGETQYF
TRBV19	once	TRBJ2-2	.	TGTGCCAGTAGGATGGGGGGTCACACCGGGGAGCTGTTTTTT	CASRMGGHTGELFF
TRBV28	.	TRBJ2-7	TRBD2	TGTGCCACGGGGACTAGCAGATACGAGCAGTACTTC	CATGTSRYEQYF
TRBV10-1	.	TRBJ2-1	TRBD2	TGCGCCAGCAGTAGGACTAGCGGGGCTCAGTGGAATGAGCAGTTCTTC	CASSRTSGAQWNEQFF